This T cell receptor beta chain is drawn from a study of CD8 T cells in ankylosing spondylitis (dated by TCRdb to 2015 to 2018). A note on the overall study: T cell receptor beta repertoires were profiled in healthy donors and ankylosing spondylitis patients so that disease-linked TCR variants could be found. The full study cohort was made up of 25 ankylosing spondylitis patients and over 90 healthy donors. Peripheral blood was sampled, and synovial fluid was additionally collected from ankylosing spondylitis patients.

What the research found in general, with its limitations: A CD8+ phenotype was shown by the disease-linked clones, which were found at relatively low frequencies in peripheral blood. A TCR beta motif of several highly homologous amino acid variants appeared characteristic of blood from ankylosing spondylitis patients. Some of the motif variants had been reported before in the synovial fluid and blood of reactive arthritis patients, a finding that suggests common disease-initiation mechanisms. The disease-linked clones were reported to be significantly enriched in matched synovial fluid samples from ankylosing spondylitis patients.

The run used an Illumina HiSeq 2500. TCR beta libraries were prepared by quantitative 5'-RACE with molecular barcodes. As for how the authors treated the data: A new computational method based on a probabilistic model of VDJ rearrangement was used to identify disease-linked TCR variants. TCRdb reprocessing: public reads trimmed at Q25 with fastp, clones called with MiXCR, in-frame beta chains kept. Every distinct CDR3 protein forms one entry, paired with its most common genes and DNA. The V and J calls were not made by the authors but by TCRdb's processing. Counted in this sample were more than 400,000 distinct CDR3 sequences; approximately 5% of them appeared once. Roughly 3.5% of the sample lies in the top ten. A distance of 16 bases separates the germline ends of V and J, which lose 4 bases and 4 bases respectively. Inclusive of the bounding cysteine and phenylalanine, the CDR3 is 15 residues long. Just the 45-base CDR3 DNA is kept, in frame starting at base 1. CDR1 and CDR2 were assigned from the germline V gene (reference sequence) as SEHNR and FQNEAQ.

This clonotype has at least ten counts. Its cognate antigen has yet to be identified. Base qualities are not recorded, but no much larger clone differs from it by a single base. The sequence came from a male donor with ankylosing spondylitis. The sequenced material came from blood, either unsorted or a sorted T cell fraction (not recorded which). The sequence is built from TRBV7-9 and TRBJ1-2, and TRBD1 may be the D gene, going by 6 matching bases. The nucleotide sequence reads TGTGCCAGCAGCTCCCGACAGGAGCTACTCTATGGCTACACCTTC. It translates as CASSSRQELLYGYTF.